This TCR beta chain was documented in a study of T cell repertoires in cytomegalovirus infection. The overall study: Based on public TCR beta signatures, there were indications of CMV infection and of a matching HLA type. Regarding the study as a whole: Accumulated public TCR beta family frequency recognized individuals carrying CMV together with the relevant HLA.

This clonotype has a count of ten or more. The antigen is undetermined. CDR3 length: 15 residues. Trimming cost V 7 bases and J 4 bases, with 19 bases left between them. Germline CDR1 reads SGHTA; CDR2 reads FQGNSA. From the reads, TCRdb called clonotypes with MiXCR, one entry per CDR3 protein. The data show under 350,000 distinct CDR3 sequences, around 10% seen once. The receptor comes from a human donor in good health (CMV status not recorded). Some clones in this sample may be carry-over from other donors' samples. The chain has TRBV7-2 and TRBJ1-1; maybe TRBD1 (5 bases). The sample comprised PBMCs. In DNA form, the CDR3 reads TGTGCCAGCAACCGCCGCCAGGGAAGGGGCACTGAAGCTTTCTTT. This encodes CASNRRQGRGTEAFF.